One and the same sample provided the 10 T cell receptor beta chains below, sequenced in a study of blood T cell repertoires in COVID-19. Assay used: immunoSEQ multiplex PCR; TCRdb lists only in-frame clones, some missing. The table shows about 430,000 clones, with 80% to 90% occurring only once. Input material: PBMCs or T cells enriched from blood (not recorded which). The receptors were sampled from a man younger than 45 who had recovered from COVID-19.

The V and J genes are TRBV18 and TRBJ2-5; 9 bases match TRBD1. Germline values: CDR1 KGHSH, CDR2 LQKENI. V was pared by 3 bases and J by 5 bases, with 10 bases of the junction left unmatched. This CDR3 comprises 16 residues. CDR3 in amino acids: CASSPPWGTGTETQYF. The CDR3, as DNA: TGTGCCAGCTCACCCCCTTGGGGGACAGGGACGGAGACCCAGTACTTC.

This chain connects TRBV15 to TRBJ1-1; D ambiguous. The CDR3 contains 14 residues. Per germline, CDR1 LNHNV and CDR2 YYDKDF (reference sequence). V gave up 0 bases and J gave up 4 bases, with 9 bases separating them. Here the CDR3 DNA reads TGTGCCACCAGCAGAGATGGACTTGCCACTGAAGCTTTCTTT. It yields the protein CATSRDGLATEAFF.

The V gene is TRBV28, the J gene TRBJ2-1; 13 nucleotides line up with TRBD2. V dropped 4 bases and J dropped 4; count of bases not matched to a gene: 4. The CDR3 length is 16 residues. CDR1 MDHEN and CDR2 SYDVKM come from the germline V gene. The CDR3: CASSSPTSGRYNEQFF. The DNA of the CDR3 is TGTGCCAGCAGTTCCCCGACTAGCGGGAGGTACAATGAGCAGTTCTTC. The complete variable domain, with remaining parts taken from reference TRBV28 and TRBJ2-1, reads DVKVTQSSRYLVKRTGEKVFLECVQDMDHENMFWYRQDPGLGLRLIYFSYDVKMKEKGDIPEGYSVSREKKERFSLILESASTNQTSMYLCASSSPTSGRYNEQFFGPGTRLTVL.

This chain links TRBV7-2 with TRBJ2-7; D call uncertain. Germline assignment: CDR1 SGHTA and CDR2 FQGNSA. The germline V and J ends were trimmed by 1 base and 2 bases, with 12 bases remaining between them. The length of the CDR3 is 15 residues. In nucleotides, the CDR3 is TGTGCCAGCAGCTTAGGAGCCCCTCCTACCTACGAGCAGTACTTC. The encoded protein is CASSLGAPPTYEQYF.

The chain couples TRBV4-1 to TRBJ2-3, with D possibly TRBD1 on 5 matching bases. Looked up from germline, CDR1 is MGHRA and CDR2 is YSYEKL. The CDR3 spans 12 residues. V dropped 1 base and J dropped 6 bases, with 5 bases sitting between them. The CDR3 region is CASSQGGDTQYF. CDR3 sequence (DNA): TGCGCCAGCAGCCAAGGGGGCGATACGCAGTATTTT.

The gene calls are TRBV7-6 and TRBJ1-2; TRBD1 matches 8 bases. With 5 bases clipped from V and 7 bases from J, the junction kept 6 bases outside the gene matches. Germline-derived CDR1 and CDR2 are SGHVS and FNYEAQ. CDR3 length: 13 amino acids. Written as DNA, the CDR3 is TGTGCCAGCAGCGGGCCAGGGGGCTCTGGCTACACCTTC. It specifies CASSGPGGSGYTF.

Worth noting for this clone: Other DNA sequences of this sample code for an identical CDR3. This chain uses TRBV6-5 with TRBJ2-5, with TRBD1 identical over 10 bases. CDR1 and CDR2 (germline): MNHEY, SVGAGI. V gave up 0 bases and J gave up 5 bases; unmatched junction bases: 3. This CDR3 has 15 amino acids. CDR3 sequence: CASSYSGTGVETQYF. CDR3 nucleotides: TGTGCCAGCAGTTACTCTGGGACAGGGGTGGAGACCCAGTACTTC.

The chain uses TRBV25-1 and TRBJ1-3; 7 bases line up with TRBD1. The V gene end was trimmed by 6 bases and the J gene end by 3 bases; junction bases not matched to a gene: 2. CDR3 length: 13 residues. Germline V lookup: CDR1 MGHDK, CDR2 SYGVNS. The CDR3 reads CASRGTDGNTIYF. The CDR3 coding sequence is TGTGCCAGCAGGGGGACAGATGGAAACACCATATATTTT.

A few counts support this clone. The genes are TRBV28 and TRBJ1-1, with D unclear. In germline, CDR1 is MDHEN, CDR2 SYDVKM. Trimming took 6 bases from V and 1 from J, leaving 9 bases between them. The CDR3 contains 13 residues. This CDR3 reads CASRASGNTEAFF. DNA of the CDR3: TGTGCCAGCAGGGCGTCAGGGAACACTGAAGCTTTCTTT.

CDR3 in amino acids: CASSQVGTRNSPLHF. CDR3 DNA: TGTGCCAGCAGCCAAGTCGGGACACGCAATTCACCCCTCCACTTT. The rearrangement uses TRBV3-1 (or the pseudogene TRBV3-2) and TRBJ1-6; TRBD1 is a possible D gene (6 bases). V was clipped by 1 base and J by 7 bases, with 11 bases between them. CDR1 and CDR2 from the germline V gene are LGHDT and YNNKEL (reference sequence). The CDR3 contains 15 residues.